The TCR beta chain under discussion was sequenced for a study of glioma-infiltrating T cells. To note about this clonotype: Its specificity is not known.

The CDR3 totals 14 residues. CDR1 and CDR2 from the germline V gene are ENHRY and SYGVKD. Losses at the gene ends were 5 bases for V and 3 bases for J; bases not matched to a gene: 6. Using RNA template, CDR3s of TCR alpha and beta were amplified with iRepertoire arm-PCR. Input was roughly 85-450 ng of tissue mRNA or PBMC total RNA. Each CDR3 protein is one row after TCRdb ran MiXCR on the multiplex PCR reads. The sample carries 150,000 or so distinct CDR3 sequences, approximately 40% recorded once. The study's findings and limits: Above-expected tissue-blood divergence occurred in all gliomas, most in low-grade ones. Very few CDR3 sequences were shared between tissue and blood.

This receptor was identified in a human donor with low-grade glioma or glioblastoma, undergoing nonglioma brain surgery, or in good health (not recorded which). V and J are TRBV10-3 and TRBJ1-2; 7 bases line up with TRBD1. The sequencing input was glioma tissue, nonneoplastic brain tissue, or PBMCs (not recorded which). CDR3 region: CAISQNTGDYGYTF. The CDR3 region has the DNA TGTGCCATCAGTCAGAATACAGGGGACTATGGCTACACCTTC.